The 25 T cell receptor beta chains below all came from one sample that was sequenced in a study of OX40 agonist ivuxolimab in advanced cancers. Only in-frame clones appear in the TCRdb table, and some are missing; sequencing was by immunoSEQ multiplex PCR. The data hold some 70,000 clones, with just over 85% observed a single time. Specimen: CD4+ or CD8+ T cells sorted from blood, collected in a trial of the OX40 agonist ivuxolimab. The origin of the receptors is an adult with an advanced solid tumor such as melanoma, head and neck, liver or kidney cancer.

This rearrangement joins TRBV2 to TRBJ1-1; 7 positions match TRBD1. In germline, CDR1 is SNHLY, CDR2 FYNNEI. Germline trimming cut 0 bases from V and 5 bases from J; bases unmatched to any gene: 6. The CDR3 is 15 amino acids. The CDR3 DNA reads as TGTGCCAGCAGTGAAGCAGGCAGGGGGAGGACTGAAGCTTTCTTT. The encoded protein is CASSEAGRGRTEAFF. Variable domain in full (rest from reference TRBV2 and TRBJ1-1): EPEVTQTPSHQVTQMGQEVILRCVPISNHLYFYWYRQILGQKVEFLVSFYNNEISEKSEIFDDQFSVERPDGSNFTLKIRSTKLEDSAMYFCASSEAGRGRTEAFFGQGTRLTVV.

The chain combines TRBV30 with TRBJ2-7; 7 bases match TRBD1. Germline CDR1 is GTSNPN and CDR2 is SVGIG (reference sequence). V lost 1 base, J lost 5 bases, and 5 bases stayed unmatched. The CDR3 loop spans 13 amino acids. CDR3 sequence (DNA): TGTGCCTGGAGTGGCCGGGACAGCCACGAGCAGTACTTC. As protein: CAWSGRDSHEQYF. The full variable domain, in which reference TRBV30 and TRBJ2-7 provide the parts outside the CDR3, is SQTIHQWPATLVQPVGSPLSLECTVEGTSNPNLYWYRQAAGRGLQLLFYSVGIGQISSEVPQNLSASRPQDRQFILSSKKLLLSDSGFYLCAWSGRDSHEQYFGPGTRLTVT.

J is TRBJ2-6 and V is TRBV6-4, with D uncertain. Germline V gives CDR1 MRHNA, CDR2 SNTAGT. Trimming took off 2 bases at V and 0 bases at J, with 5 bases between the two ends. The CDR3 totals 15 residues. DNA of the CDR3: TGTGCCAGCAGTGACACGAACTCTGGGGCCAACGTCCTGACTTTC. As protein: CASSDTNSGANVLTF.

V gene TRBV4-3 combines with J gene TRBJ1-2; unclear D gene. The CDR3 runs 16 residues. The germline V gene has CDR1 LGHNA and CDR2 YSLEER. V shed 1 base and J shed 8 bases, with 20 bases lying between them. As DNA, the CDR3 is TGCGCCAGCAGCCAAGCTCGGGCAGGCGCGCGAGGAGGCTACACCTTC. Encoded protein: CASSQARAGARGGYTF.

Ten or more counts support this clone. The chain is built from TRBV4-1 and TRBJ2-1, with 9 bases identical to TRBD2. The germline gives CDR1 MGHRA, CDR2 YSYEKL. V gave up 1 base and J gave up 0 bases; unmatched junction bases: 19. The CDR3 contains 22 residues. Here the CDR3 reads CASSQGPAGLRGGRSSYNEQFF. In DNA form, the CDR3 reads TGCGCCAGCAGCCAAGGCCCTGCTGGTTTGCGGGGGGGCCGGAGCTCCTACAATGAGCAGTTCTTC.

The V and J genes are TRBV4-1 and TRBJ2-5; D is ambiguous. This CDR3 comprises 13 residues. Looked up from germline, CDR1 is MGHRA and CDR2 is YSYEKL. V lost 1 base to trimming and J lost 1 base, with 4 bases between them. The CDR3 region has the DNA TGCGCCAGCAGCCAAGGAGCCCAAGAGACCCAGTACTTC. Translating gives CASSQGAQETQYF.

V gene TRBV7-9 combines with J gene TRBJ1-2; tentatively, D is TRBD1 (5 bases). Deletions cut 5 bases from V and 4 bases from J, with 11 bases between. This CDR3 spans 13 amino acids. Germline CDR1 SEHNR, CDR2 FQNEAQ (reference sequence). CDR3 in DNA: TGTGCCAGCAGCCCCGGGACGCCCTATGGCTACACCTTC. It specifies CASSPGTPYGYTF.

A few counts support this clone. The chain joins TRBV5-6 to TRBJ2-5; D unclear. V was shortened by 1 base and J by 4 bases, with 2 bases between the two germline ends. The CDR3 loop spans 11 amino acids. From germline, CDR1 is SGHDT and CDR2 YYEEEE. The CDR3: CASSLLETQYF. CDR3 in DNA: TGTGCCAGCAGCTTGTTAGAGACCCAGTACTTC.

A few counts support this clone. The chain employs TRBV19 and TRBJ1-6, with D perhaps matching TRBD1 (6 bases). The V end lost 1 base, the J end lost 10 bases, and 11 bases lay between the germline ends. The germline V gene encodes CDR1 LNHDA and CDR2 SQIVND (reference sequence). There are 14 residues in the CDR3. CDR3 protein: CASSIGTAGSPLHF. CDR3 coding DNA: TGTGCCAGTAGTATAGGGACAGCAGGCTCACCCCTCCACTTT.

This clone has just a few counts. The chain combines TRBV6-5 with TRBJ1-1, with D unclear. V lost 5 bases to trimming and J lost 4 bases, with 8 bases between them. This CDR3 has 12 residues. Germline CDR1 reads MNHEY; CDR2 reads SVGAGI. CDR3 DNA: TGTGCCAGCAGTCGTGTGGGCACTGAAGCTTTCTTT. As protein: CASSRVGTEAFF.

In this sample, this clone turned up once. The genes are TRBV30 and TRBJ1-1; 10 nucleotides align to TRBD1. CDR1 is GTSNPN, CDR2 SVGIG, per germline (reference sequence). The CDR3 extends over 14 amino acids. V dropped 3 bases and J dropped 11; count of bases not matched to a gene: 12. This chain's CDR3 is CAWSTDRGPRGAFF. CDR3 nucleotides: TGTGCCTGGAGCACAGACAGGGGGCCCAGGGGGGCTTTCTTT.

The V call is TRBV7-2, the J call TRBJ2-1; a weak D match, TRBD2 (5 bases). V was pared by 1 base and J by 1 base, with 17 bases between. The germline gives CDR1 SGHTA, CDR2 FQGNSA. The CDR3 loop spans 18 amino acids. CDR3 residues: CASSLGRASPTSYNEQFF. For the CDR3, the DNA is TGTGCCAGCAGCTTAGGTAGGGCTAGCCCAACGTCCTACAATGAGCAGTTCTTC.

The rearrangement joins TRBV9 to TRBJ2-1; possibly TRBD2 for D (6 bases). Trimming shortened V by 2 bases and J by 2 bases, and 11 bases separated the two germline ends. The V gene's germline CDR1 is SGDLS and CDR2 YYNGEE. CDR3 length: 15 residues. CDR3 DNA: TGTGCCAGCAGCGTCGACCTAGCGACCTACAATGAGCAGTTCTTC. Protein sequence: CASSVDLATYNEQFF.

This clone came up a few times. The J gene is TRBJ1-5, the V gene TRBV27; 7 bases match TRBD1. The ends lost 6 bases at V and 1 base at J; junction bases unmatched: 6. This CDR3 comprises 15 residues. Germline lookup yields CDR1 MNHEY and CDR2 SMNVEV (reference sequence). The CDR3 sequence is CASSGRQGSNQPQHF. The CDR3 bases are TGTGCCAGCAGCGGACGACAGGGAAGCAATCAGCCCCAGCATTTT.

This chain uses TRBV10-3 with TRBJ2-5; D ambiguous. Between the trimmed V and J ends, which lost 0 bases and 2 bases, there was a span of 7 bases. The CDR3 totals 14 residues. Germline loops: CDR1 ENHRY, CDR2 SYGVKD. DNA of the CDR3: TGTGCCATCAGTGAGTCCCAAGCGCAAGAGACCCAGTACTTC. Its protein product is CAISESQAQETQYF.

The V and J genes are TRBV7-2 and TRBJ2-5; 7 nucleotides align to TRBD2. Germline V CDR1 and CDR2: SGHTA, FQGNSA. Germline trimming cut 1 base from V and 5 bases from J; bases unmatched to any gene: 7. The length of the CDR3 is 15 residues. CDR3 in DNA: TGTGCCAGCAGCTTAGATGTCGGACTAGTTGAGACCCAGTACTTC. Its protein is CASSLDVGLVETQYF.

The chain links TRBV11-2 to TRBJ2-3; tentative D call: TRBD2 (6 bases). Germline V CDR1 and CDR2: SGHAT, FQNNGV. This CDR3 has 13 amino acids. V lost 1 base to trimming and J lost 9 bases, with 11 bases between them. CDR3 sequence (DNA): TGTGCCAGCAGCTTAGGCGGGGCAGGGACGCAGTATTTT. Translated: CASSLGGAGTQYF.

V and J are TRBV30 and TRBJ1-2, with 8 bases aligning to TRBD1. The CDR3 runs to 15 residues. After removal of 3 bases from V and 4 bases from J, the junction contained 10 bases not matched to a gene. Germline V lookup: CDR1 GTSNPN, CDR2 SVGIG (reference sequence). CDR3 amino acids: CAWSDRQGWTYGYTF. The CDR3 bases are TGTGCCTGGAGCGATCGACAGGGGTGGACCTATGGCTACACCTTC.

This rearrangement joins TRBV2 to TRBJ1-5; D is ambiguous. Trimming took off 2 bases at V and 4 bases at J, with 12 bases between the two ends. There are 15 residues in the CDR3. Germline V gives CDR1 SNHLY, CDR2 FYNNEI. The CDR3 is CASSELRHTNQPQHF. The CDR3 DNA is TGTGCCAGCAGTGAACTGCGGCATACTAATCAGCCCCAGCATTTT.

The J gene is TRBJ1-2, the V gene TRBV10-3, with 7 bases fitting TRBD1. The CDR3 sequence is 13 residues long. Germline lookup yields CDR1 ENHRY and CDR2 SYGVKD. V was pared by 6 bases and J by 2 bases, with 3 bases of the junction left unmatched. The DNA of the CDR3 is TGTGCCATCAGGGGGACAGCAAACTATGGCTACACCTTC. Protein sequence: CAIRGTANYGYTF.

The chain recombines TRBV5-1 with TRBJ1-1, with 8 nucleotides matching TRBD1. The CDR3 totals 14 residues. J lost 5 bases, V lost 4 bases, and 7 bases had no gene match. Germline lookup yields CDR1 SGHRS and CDR2 YFSETQ. The DNA of the CDR3 is TGCGCCAGCAGCCGAGGACAGGGTGGTACTGAAGCTTTCTTT. Protein product: CASSRGQGGTEAFF.

V and J are TRBV7-2 and TRBJ2-7; D gene ambiguous. This CDR3 region has 13 residues. Trimming removed 4 bases at V and 0 bases at J, with 7 bases between. In germline, CDR1 is SGHTA, CDR2 FQGNSA. CDR3 DNA sequence: TGTGCCAGCAGCTGGGTATTCTCCTACGAGCAGTACTTC. Translating gives CASSWVFSYEQYF.

This chain connects TRBV7-2 to TRBJ1-6; the D is unclear. From germline, CDR1 is SGHTA and CDR2 FQGNSA. This CDR3 has 15 residues. Trimming removed 5 bases from V and 4 bases from J, with 12 bases in between. As DNA, the CDR3 is TGTGCCAGCAGCCCAGTACGGGCATATAATTCACCCCTCCACTTT. It codes for CASSPVRAYNSPLHF.

V usage is TRBV7-9 and J usage is TRBJ2-5, with D possibly matching TRBD1 (5 bases). This CDR3 has 14 amino acids. V gave up 1 base and J gave up 5 bases, with 11 bases separating them. CDR1 is SEHNR, CDR2 FQNEAQ, per germline (reference sequence). CDR3 loop: CASSLGSGRETQYF. In nucleotides, the CDR3 is TGTGCCAGCAGCTTAGGTTCAGGGCGGGAGACCCAGTACTTC.

Written as DNA, the CDR3 is TGTGCCAGCAGCCAAAGCGGAAATCAGCCCCAGCATTTT. This gives the protein CASSQSGNQPQHF. The gene calls are TRBV14 and TRBJ1-5, with unresolved D. V was pared by 2 bases and J by 4 bases, with 6 bases between. The CDR3 runs 13 residues. Germline-derived CDR1 and CDR2 are SGHDN and FVKESK. Filled out from reference TRBV14 and TRBJ1-5, the complete variable domain reads EAGVTQFPSHSVIEKGQTVTLRCDPISGHDNLYWYRRVMGKEIKFLLHFVKESKQDESGMPNNRFLAERTGGTYSTLKVQPAELEDSGVYFCASSQSGNQPQHFGDGTRLSIL.